Described below is a single T cell receptor (beta chain) sequence and its context. The data were obtained in a study of regulatory T cells in long-lasting Graves disease. Study-level background: With positive TSH receptor antibodies and over 5 years of antithyroid drugs, Graves' disease was considered persistent.

Germline CDR1 is SGDLS and CDR2 is YYNGEE. The V end was cut by 3 bases, the J end by 4 bases, with 11 bases between. This CDR3 is built from 14 residues. The time point here: persistent/refractory GD, antithyroid drugs over 5 years with positive TRAb. TCR sequences were obtained from RNA taken from PBMCs. Staff took around 9 milliliters of peripheral blood and put it into EDTA tubes. In building TCR beta libraries, iRepertoire HTBI primers were used together with Arm-PCR of CDR3 regions. TCRdb re-called the multiplex PCR reads through MiXCR, storing one row per CDR3 protein. This table has about 470,000 distinct CDR3 sequences, under 25% appearing once.

This sample comprised peripheral blood mononuclear cells (PBMCs), obtained when the disease was refractory, from a patient treated with antithyroid drugs. The genes are TRBV9 and TRBJ1-3; D not certain. The sequence was obtained from a female donor with Graves disease. As DNA, the CDR3 is TGTGCCAGCAGCGCGAGGGAAGTAGGAAACACCATATATTTT. Residues: CASSAREVGNTIYF. The whole variable domain, remainder taken from reference TRBV9 and TRBJ1-3, is DSGVTQTPKHLITATGQRVTLRCSPRSGDLSVYWYQQSLDQGLQFLIQYYNGEERAKGNILERFSAQQFPDLHSELNLSSLELGDSALYFCASSAREVGNTIYFGEGSWLTVV.